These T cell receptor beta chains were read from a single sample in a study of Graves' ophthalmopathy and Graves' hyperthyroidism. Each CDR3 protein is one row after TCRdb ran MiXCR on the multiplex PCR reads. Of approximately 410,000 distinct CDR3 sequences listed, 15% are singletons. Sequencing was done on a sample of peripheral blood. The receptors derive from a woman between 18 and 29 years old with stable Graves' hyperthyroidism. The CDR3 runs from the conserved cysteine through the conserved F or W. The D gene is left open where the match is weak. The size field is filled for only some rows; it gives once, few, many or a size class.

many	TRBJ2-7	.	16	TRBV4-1	CASSQEAGRNSYEQYF	TGCGCCAGCAGCCAAGAAGCGGGCAGAAACTCCTACGAGCAGTACTTC
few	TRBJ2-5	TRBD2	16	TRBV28	CASSLSLASYQETQYF	TGTGCCAGCAGTTTATCACTAGCGTCGTACCAAGAGACCCAGTACTTC
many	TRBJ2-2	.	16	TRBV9	CASSAGVGVDTGELFF	TGTGCCAGCAGCGCCGGGGTAGGGGTAGACACCGGGGAGCTGTTTTTT
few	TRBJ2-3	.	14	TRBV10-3	CAISDPLSTDTQYF	TGTGCCATCAGTGACCCACTTAGCACAGATACGCAGTATTTT
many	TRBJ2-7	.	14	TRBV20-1	CSARDVRGEIEQYF	TGCAGTGCTAGAGATGTCAGGGGGGAAATCGAGCAGTACTTC
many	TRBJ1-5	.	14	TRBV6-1	CASSESVSNQPQHF	TGTGCCAGCAGTGAATCGGTTTCGAATCAGCCCCAGCATTTT
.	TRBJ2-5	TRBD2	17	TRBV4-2	CASSRTSGGAERETQYF	TGTGCCAGCAGCCGGACTAGCGGGGGGGCCGAGCGGGAGACCCAGTACTTC
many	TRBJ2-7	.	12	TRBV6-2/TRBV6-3	CASSQPRYEQYF	TGTGCCAGCAGTCAGCCTAGATACGAGCAGTACTTC
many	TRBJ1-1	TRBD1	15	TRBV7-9	CASSRLGQSATEAFF	TGTGCCAGCAGTCGATTGGGACAGTCAGCCACTGAAGCTTTCTTT
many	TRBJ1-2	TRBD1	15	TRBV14	CASSQGGTAGSGYTF	TGTGCCAGCAGCCAAGGCGGGACAGCGGGGTCCGGCTACACCTTC
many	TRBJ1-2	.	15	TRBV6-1	CASSPARQLNYGYTF	TGTGCCAGCAGTCCCGCCCGACAGCTTAACTATGGCTACACCTTC
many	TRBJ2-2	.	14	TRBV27	CASKPGRNTGELFF	TGTGCCAGCAAGCCGGGCAGGAACACCGGGGAGCTGTTTTTT
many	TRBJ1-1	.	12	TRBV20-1	CSASAGTTEAFF	TGCAGTGCTAGTGCGGGGACCACTGAAGCTTTCTTT
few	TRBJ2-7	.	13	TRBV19	CASSISGLNEQYF	TGTGCCAGTAGTATAAGTGGGCTCAACGAGCAGTACTTC
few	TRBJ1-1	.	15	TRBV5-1	CASSLVAIGNTEAFF	TGCGCCAGCAGCTTGGTGGCAATCGGGAACACTGAAGCTTTCTTT
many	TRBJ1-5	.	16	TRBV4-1	CASSQVGGNSNQPQHF	TGCGCCAGCAGCCAAGTGGGAGGGAATAGCAATCAGCCCCAGCATTTT
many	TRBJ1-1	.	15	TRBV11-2	CASSLRGGRYAEAFF	TGTGCCAGCAGCTTACGAGGCGGAAGGTACGCTGAAGCTTTCTTT
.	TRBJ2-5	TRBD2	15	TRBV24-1	CATSDLTGGQETQYF	TGTGCCACCAGTGATTTGACGGGAGGGCAAGAGACCCAGTACTTC
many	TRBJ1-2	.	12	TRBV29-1	CSVEDGLVMRTF	TGCAGCGTTGAAGATGGGCTAGTAATGAGGACCTTC
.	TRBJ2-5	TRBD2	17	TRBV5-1	CASSSRTSGTLMETQYF	TGCGCCAGCAGCTCCCGGACTAGCGGGACATTGATGGAGACCCAGTACTTC
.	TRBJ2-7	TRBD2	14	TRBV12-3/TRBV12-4	CASSPGLVWYEQYF	TGTGCCAGCAGCCCGGGACTAGTTTGGTACGAGCAGTACTTC
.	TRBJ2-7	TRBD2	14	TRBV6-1	CASSEATGGHEQYF	TGTGCCAGCAGTGAAGCGACGGGAGGACACGAGCAGTACTTC
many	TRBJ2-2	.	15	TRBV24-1	CATSDFSTTTGELFF	TGTGCCACCAGTGATTTTTCCACAACCACCGGGGAGCTGTTTTTT
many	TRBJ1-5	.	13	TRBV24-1	CATRVGRNQPQHF	TGTGCCACCAGAGTGGGCCGTAATCAGCCCCAGCATTTT
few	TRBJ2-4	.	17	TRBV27	CASSTTGQALAKNIKYF	TGTGCCAGCAGTACCACCGGACAGGCACTAGCCAAAAACATTAAGTACTTC
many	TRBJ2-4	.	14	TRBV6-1	CANSEASQANIQYF	TGTGCCAACAGTGAGGCTTCTCAGGCGAACATTCAGTACTTC
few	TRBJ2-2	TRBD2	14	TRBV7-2	CASSSSGVGGELFF	TGTGCCAGCAGCTCTAGCGGGGTGGGCGGGGAGCTGTTTTTT
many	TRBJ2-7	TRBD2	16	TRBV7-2	CASSLVAGGTLDEQYF	TGTGCCAGCAGCTTAGTTGCGGGGGGCACCTTGGACGAGCAGTACTTC
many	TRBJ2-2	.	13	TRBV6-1	CASSALEAGELFF	TGTGCCAGCAGTGCCCTAGAAGCCGGGGAGCTGTTTTTT
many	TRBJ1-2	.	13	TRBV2	CASSENRRYGYTF	TGTGCCAGCAGTGAAAACAGGAGGTATGGCTACACCTTC
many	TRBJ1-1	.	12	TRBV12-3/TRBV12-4	CASSFGQPPAFF	TGTGCCAGCAGTTTTGGCCAACCCCCAGCTTTCTTT
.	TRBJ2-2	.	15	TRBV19	CASSATSTNTGELFF	TGTGCCAGTAGTGCTACTAGCACGAACACCGGGGAGCTGTTTTTT
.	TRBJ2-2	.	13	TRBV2	CASSAHRTGELFF	TGTGCCAGCAGTGCGCACAGGACCGGGGAGCTGTTTTTT
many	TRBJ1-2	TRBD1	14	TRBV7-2	CASSLVTGGYGYTF	TGTGCCAGCAGCTTAGTGACAGGGGGCTATGGCTACACCTTC
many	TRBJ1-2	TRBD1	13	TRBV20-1	CSARGQGDAGYTF	TGCAGTGCTAGGGGACAGGGTGACGCTGGCTACACCTTC
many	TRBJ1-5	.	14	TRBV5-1	CASSLAVGLRPQHF	TGCGCCAGCAGCTTGGCGGTAGGCTTGCGGCCCCAGCATTTT
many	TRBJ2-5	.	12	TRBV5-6	CASSLRRAVQYF	TGTGCCAGCAGCTTACGAAGGGCCGTACAGTACTTC
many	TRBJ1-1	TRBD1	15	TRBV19	CASSIDPQGTDEAFF	TGTGCCAGTAGTATAGACCCACAGGGGACAGATGAAGCTTTCTTT
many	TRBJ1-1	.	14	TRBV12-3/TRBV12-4	CASSFNGPNTEAFF	TGTGCCAGCAGTTTTAACGGACCAAACACTGAAGCTTTCTTT
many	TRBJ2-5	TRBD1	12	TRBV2	CASSRDSQTQYF	TGTGCCAGCAGTCGGGACAGCCAGACCCAGTACTTC
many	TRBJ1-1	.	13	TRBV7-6	CASSLNPGGLAFF	TGTGCCAGCAGCTTAAATCCGGGGGGCTTAGCTTTCTTT